The rows below give T cell receptor beta chains drawn from one sample of a study of control samples from healthy donors and cancer patients. Sequencing used immunoSEQ multiplex PCR; TCRdb keeps in-frame clones, though not all of them. The sample carries 200,000 to 250,000 clones, over 90% recorded once. The sample comprised blood. The receptor source for this set is a man between 45 and 60 years old in good health. The CDR3 runs from the conserved cysteine through the conserved F or W. D genes are given only for firm matches.

NA,TRBV5-1,TRBJ1-1,CASSLLGGTEAFF
TRBD2,TRBV3-1/TRBV3-2,TRBJ2-1,CASSQRRGGPPWNEQFF
NA,TRBV7-3,TRBJ2-1,CASSPGTSEGEQFF
NA,TRBV18,TRBJ1-4,CASSPEIPATNEKLFF
NA,TRBV12-3/TRBV12-4,TRBJ1-1,CASSSEKNTEAFF
NA,TRBV21-1,TRBJ2-7,CASSKKTEQYF
TRBD1,TRBV9,TRBJ1-5,CASSSGQGNQPQHF
NA,TRBV5-1,TRBJ2-2,CASSNGNRANTGELFF
NA,TRBV5-1,TRBJ1-5,CASSLEGVGNQPQHF
TRBD1,TRBV18,TRBJ1-2,CASSQDRAGYTF
TRBD1,TRBV11-3,TRBJ2-1,CASSSGGSYNEQFF
TRBD2,TRBV5-1,TRBJ2-7,CASSLGLAGETYEQYF
NA,TRBV7-2,TRBJ2-5,CASSPRSGETQYF
NA,TRBV14,TRBJ1-3,CASSSRGGVGNTIYF
TRBD2,TRBV6-2/TRBV6-3,TRBJ2-7,CASSSTSGHSYEQYF
NA,TRBV5-4,TRBJ2-7,CASSLGTGTYEQYF
NA,TRBV28,TRBJ2-2,CASSRSTAGNGELFF
TRBD1,TRBV5-1,TRBJ1-4,CASSFYGQGANEKLFF
NA,TRBV6-6,TRBJ1-5,CASSYGGQPQHF
TRBD1,TRBV2,TRBJ1-5,CASSGTGGDQPQHF